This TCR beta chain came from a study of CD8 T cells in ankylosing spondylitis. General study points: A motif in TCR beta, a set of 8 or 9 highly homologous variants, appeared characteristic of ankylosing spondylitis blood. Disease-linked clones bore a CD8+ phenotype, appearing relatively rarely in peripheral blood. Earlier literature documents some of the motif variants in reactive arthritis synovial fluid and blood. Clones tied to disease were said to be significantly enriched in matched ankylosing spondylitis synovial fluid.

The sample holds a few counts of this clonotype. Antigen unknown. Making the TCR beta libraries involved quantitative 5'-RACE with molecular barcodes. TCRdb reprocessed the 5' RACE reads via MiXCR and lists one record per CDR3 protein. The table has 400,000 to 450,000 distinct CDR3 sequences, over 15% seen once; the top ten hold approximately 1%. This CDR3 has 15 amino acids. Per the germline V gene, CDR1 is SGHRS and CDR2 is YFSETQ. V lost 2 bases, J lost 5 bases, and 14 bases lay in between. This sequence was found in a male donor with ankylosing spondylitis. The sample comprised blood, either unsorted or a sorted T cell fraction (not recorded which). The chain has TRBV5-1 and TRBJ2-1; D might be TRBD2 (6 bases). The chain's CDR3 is CASSLAPGTHNEQFF. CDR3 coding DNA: TGCGCCAGCAGCTTAGCTCCCGGGACTCACAATGAGCAGTTCTTC. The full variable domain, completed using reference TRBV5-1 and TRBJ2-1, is KAGVTQTPRYLIKTRGQQVTLSCSPISGHRSVSWYQQTPGQGLQFLFEYFSETQRNKGNFPGRFSGRQFSNSRSEMNVSTLELGDSALYLCASSLAPGTHNEQFFGPGTRLTVL.